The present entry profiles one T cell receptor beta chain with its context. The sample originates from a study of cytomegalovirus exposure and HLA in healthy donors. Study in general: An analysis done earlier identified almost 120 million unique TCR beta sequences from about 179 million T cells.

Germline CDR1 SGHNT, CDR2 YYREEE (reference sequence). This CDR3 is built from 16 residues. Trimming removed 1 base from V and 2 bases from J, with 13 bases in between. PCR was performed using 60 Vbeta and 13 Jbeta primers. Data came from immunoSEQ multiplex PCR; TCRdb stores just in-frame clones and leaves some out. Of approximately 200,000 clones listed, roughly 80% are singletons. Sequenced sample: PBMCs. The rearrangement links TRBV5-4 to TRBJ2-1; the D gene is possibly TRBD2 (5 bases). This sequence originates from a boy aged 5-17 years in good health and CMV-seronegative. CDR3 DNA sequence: TGTGCCAGCAGCTTGCTAGGCGGGCCCGCCTACAATGAGCAGTTCTTC. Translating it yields CASSLLGGPAYNEQFF. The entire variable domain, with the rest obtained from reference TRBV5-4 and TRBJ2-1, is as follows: ETGVTQSPTHLIKTRGQQVTLRCSSQSGHNTVSWYQQALGQGPQFIFQYYREEENGRGNFPPRFSGLQFPNYSSELNVNALELDDSALYLCASSLLGGPAYNEQFFGPGTRLTVL.